This TCR beta chain is from a study of blood T cell repertoires in COVID-19. For the study at large: T cells, B-cell-depleted T cells, or PBMCs provided the cDNA or gDNA that served as material.

Enrollees, about 18 to 89 years old, lived in 24 US areas. Looked up from germline, CDR1 is DFQATT and CDR2 is SNEGSKA (reference sequence). The CDR3 is 11 amino acids. The V gene lost 2 bases and the J gene lost 11 bases, with 9 bases spanning the gap. Only in-frame clones appear in the TCRdb table, and some are missing; sequencing was by immunoSEQ multiplex PCR. The sample records fewer than 350,000 clones, 80% to 90% being singletons. The V call is TRBV20-1, the J call TRBJ1-4; weak D call: TRBD1 (5 bases). The sequence derives from a woman aged 35 to 49 with acute COVID-19. The sample was PBMCs or T cells enriched from blood (not recorded which). The CDR3 sequence is CSARKGLKLFF. CDR3 coding DNA: TGCAGTGCTAGAAAGGGACTTAAACTGTTTTTT.